This T cell receptor beta chain originates from a study of OX40 agonist ivuxolimab in advanced cancers. Turning to the study itself: Patients' therapy was ivuxolimab, an antibody that acts as an agonist of OX40 (CD134).

The table came from immunoSEQ multiplex PCR; TCRdb's copy has only in-frame clones and leaves some out. Found here are roughly 53,000 clones, roughly three quarters of them singletons; the top ten hold less than 2.5%. V was clipped by 0 bases and J by 2 bases, with 14 bases between them. This CDR3 region has 17 residues. Germline CDR1 is SGHDT and CDR2 is YYEEEE. The sequence came from an adult with an advanced solid tumor such as melanoma, head and neck, liver or kidney cancer. This material consisted of CD4+ or CD8+ T cells sorted from blood, taken in a trial of the OX40 agonist ivuxolimab. The chain uses TRBV5-6 and TRBJ1-4; the D gene is possibly TRBD1 (6 bases). The CDR3, as DNA: TGTGCCAGCAGCTTGGTCGAACACAGGGCCACTAATGAAAAACTGTTTTTT. It translates to CASSLVEHRATNEKLFF.